Listed below are T cell receptor beta chains from one sample, sequenced in a study of blood T cell repertoires in COVID-19. Libraries were prepared by immunoSEQ multiplex PCR; TCRdb keeps only in-frame clonotypes and omits some of them. Of about 120,000 clones listed, around 76% are singletons. Sequencing input: peripheral blood. Receptor source: a man between 65 and 80 years old with acute or convalescent COVID-19. Both conserved end residues are part of each CDR3. D genes are given only for firm matches. Only some rows state a clone size, as once, few, many or a class for expanded clones.

V	size	D	J	CDR3	DNA
TRBV7-6	NA	NA	TRBJ2-5	CASSPKETQYF	TGTGCCAGCAGTCCTAAAGAGACCCAGTACTTC
TRBV14	NA	NA	TRBJ2-7	CASSQVISYEQYF	TGTGCCAGCAGCCAAGTTATCTCGTACGAGCAGTACTTC
TRBV7-8	NA	NA	TRBJ1-1	CASSLATANTEAFF	TGTGCCAGCAGCTTGGCGACAGCGAACACTGAAGCTTTCTTT
TRBV6-2/TRBV6-3	NA	TRBD1	TRBJ1-3	CASSTPGTERHSGNTIYF	TGTGCCAGCAGTACGCCCGGGACAGAAAGACACTCTGGAAACACCATATATTTT
TRBV27	NA	NA	TRBJ1-3	CASQGPGNTIYF	TGTGCCAGTCAGGGCCCTGGAAACACCATATATTTT
TRBV5-1	NA	NA	TRBJ2-5	CASSSTRADETQYF	TGCGCCAGCAGTTCCACTAGAGCCGATGAGACCCAGTACTTC
TRBV14	NA	NA	TRBJ1-2	CASSLSDRFGYGYTF	TGTGCCAGCAGCCTTTCGGACAGATTCGGCTATGGCTACACCTTC
TRBV11-2	NA	NA	TRBJ2-5	CASSLRGQETQYF	TGTGCCAGCAGCTTGCGAGGGCAAGAGACCCAGTACTTC
TRBV6-2/TRBV6-3	NA	TRBD2	TRBJ2-2	CASSTLAGGPTGELFF	TGTGCCAGCAGTACACTAGCGGGGGGGCCGACCGGGGAGCTGTTTTTT
TRBV15	NA	TRBD1	TRBJ1-2	CATSPMATGRDGYTF	TGTGCCACCAGCCCGATGGCGACAGGGCGGGATGGCTACACCTTC
TRBV21-1	NA	NA	TRBJ2-4	CATARWGLAGGKNIQYF	TGTGCCACCGCTCGGTGGGGACTAGCGGGGGGGAAAAACATTCAGTACTTC
TRBV7-2	once	NA	TRBJ2-3	CASSLVGGSTDTQYF	TGTGCCAGCAGCTTAGTCGGGGGAAGCACAGATACGCAGTATTTT
TRBV5-1	NA	TRBD2	TRBJ2-7	CASSLSGGSYEQYF	TGCGCCAGCAGCCTGAGCGGGGGGTCCTACGAGCAGTACTTC
TRBV19	NA	TRBD1	TRBJ2-7	CASSTWTGRDEQYF	TGTGCCAGTAGTACGTGGACAGGGCGGGACGAGCAGTACTTC
TRBV6-5	once	NA	TRBJ2-2	CASSYTGNTGELFF	TGTGCCAGCAGTTACACAGGGAACACCGGGGAGCTGTTTTTT
TRBV5-1	NA	NA	TRBJ2-2	CASSLSPGHEGELFF	TGCGCCAGCAGCTTGTCACCGGGACATGAAGGGGAGCTGTTTTTT
TRBV24-1	NA	NA	TRBJ2-1	CATNTGGGNEQFF	TGTGCCACTAACACAGGGGGGGGGAATGAGCAGTTCTTC
TRBV7-2	NA	TRBD1	TRBJ2-5	CASSSRQGAIETQYF	TGTGCCAGCAGCTCCCGACAGGGAGCAATAGAGACCCAGTACTTC
TRBV7-9	NA	TRBD1	TRBJ1-1	CASSPQGTVNTEAFF	TGTGCCAGCAGCCCCCAGGGGACAGTGAACACTGAAGCTTTCTTT
TRBV6-2/TRBV6-3	NA	NA	TRBJ1-1	CASSYSRERTEAFF	TGTGCCAGCAGTTACTCGAGGGAGAGGACTGAAGCTTTCTTT
TRBV6-2/TRBV6-3	few	TRBD2	TRBJ2-4	CASSYSRAGHIQYF	TGTGCCAGCAGTTACTCGAGAGCGGGGCACATTCAGTACTTC
TRBV6-4	NA	TRBD1	TRBJ1-4	CASSDPTGGRNEKLFF	TGTGCCAGCAGTGACCCGACAGGGGGCCGAAATGAAAAACTGTTTTTT
TRBV9	once	NA	TRBJ2-3	CASRDRSTDTQYF	TGTGCCAGCAGAGACAGAAGCACAGATACGCAGTATTTT
TRBV5-1	once	NA	TRBJ2-2	CASSLEGAPNTGELFF	TGCGCCAGCAGCCTGGAGGGGGCCCCGAACACCGGGGAGCTGTTTTTT
TRBV3-1/TRBV3-2	NA	NA	TRBJ1-2	CASSQLDNNYGYTF	TGTGCCAGCAGCCAATTGGACAATAACTATGGCTACACCTTC
TRBV11-2	NA	TRBD1	TRBJ1-3	CASSLDGTGGNTIYF	TGTGCCAGCAGCTTAGACGGGACAGGGGGAAACACCATATATTTT
TRBV4-1	NA	TRBD1	TRBJ1-4	CASSSGQGPTNEKLFF	TGCGCCAGCAGCTCCGGACAGGGCCCAACTAATGAAAAACTGTTTTTT
TRBV7-2	few	TRBD1	TRBJ1-2	CASRPQGAGGYTF	TGTGCCAGCAGGCCTCAGGGGGCAGGAGGCTACACCTTC
TRBV5-6	NA	NA	TRBJ2-5	CASIEHRGEQETQYF	TGTGCCAGCATCGAACATAGGGGCGAGCAAGAGACCCAGTACTTC